A single sample is the source of the 10 T cell receptor beta chains below, sequenced in a study of T cells in Graves' hyperthyroidism and ophthalmopathy (dated by TCRdb to about 2019). The library came from multiplex PCR. Reads for this sample came from an Illumina HiSeq 2000. TCR beta CDR3 regions were amplified from RNA transcripts. The first round of RT-PCR for the TCR CDR3 was performed with the HTBI primer set and the Qiagen OneStep RT-PCR kit. Clones were called with MiXCR by TCRdb after fastp trimmed the public reads at Q25, and only in-frame beta chains were retained. CDR3 protein duplicates are merged, each entry listing the most common genes and DNA. The sample table holds around 250,000 distinct CDR3 sequences, of which about 15% were seen once. The ten largest account for less than 15% of the sample. Sequenced sample: blood. Receptors originate from a middle-aged woman with Graves' hyperthyroidism that later progressed to Graves' ophthalmopathy.

This clonotype was observed a few times. The chain has TRBV4-1 and TRBJ1-2; D not resolved. V lost 3 bases and J 5 bases, leaving 10 bases between the germline ends. Germline lookup yields CDR1 MGHRA and CDR2 YSYEKL. This CDR3 is 13 amino acids long. Here the CDR3 DNA reads TGCGCCAGCAGCCAGCTTAATCTTTATGGCTACACCTTC. It encodes CASSQLNLYGYTF.

The chain is built from TRBV20-1 and TRBJ1-1; 7 bases agree with TRBD1. Germline CDR1 is DFQATT and CDR2 is SNEGSKA (reference sequence). Trimming at V came to 3 bases and at J to 4 bases, leaving 8 bases not matched to a gene. CDR3 length: 14 amino acids. The DNA of the CDR3 is TGCAGTGCTAGCCCAGGGGGAGGCGGCACTGAAGCTTTCTTT. As protein: CSASPGGGGTEAFF.

The rearrangement uses TRBV6-4 and TRBJ2-3; 8 nucleotides line up with TRBD2. The CDR3 runs 16 residues. V shed 5 bases and J 5 bases; nucleotides not matched to a gene: 12. Looked up from germline, CDR1 is MRHNA and CDR2 is SNTAGT. The CDR3 bases are TGTGCCAGCAGTCGAACCCCTGGAGCGGGAGTAGATACGCAGTATTTT. This sequence encodes CASSRTPGAGVDTQYF.

In this sample, this clonotype turned up many times. The rearrangement links TRBV5-1 to TRBJ2-1; 7 bases fit TRBD2. After removal of 3 bases from V and 0 bases from J, the junction contained 6 bases not matched to a gene. The CDR3 runs 16 residues. Per germline, CDR1 SGHRS and CDR2 YFSETQ. The CDR3 sequence is CASSSLALSSYNEQFF. The CDR3 nucleotides are TGCGCCAGCAGCTCACTAGCGTTAAGCTCCTACAATGAGCAGTTCTTC.

This clonotype was seen repeatedly, ten times or more. This rearrangement joins TRBV7-8 to TRBJ2-6; TRBD2 matches at 7 bases. There are 19 residues in the CDR3. Germline V gene lookup returns CDR1 SGHVS and CDR2 FQNEAQ. The V and J ends lost 1 base and 0 bases, in that order; junction bases with no gene match: 9. The CDR3 DNA reads as TGTGCCAGCAGCTTAGACCCAGCGGGATTATTCTCTGGGGCCAACGTCCTGACTTTC. It is translated as CASSLDPAGLFSGANVLTF. The variable domain in full, with the rest retrieved from reference TRBV7-8 and TRBJ2-6, is GAGVSQSPRYKVAKRGQDVALRCDPISGHVSLFWYQQALGQGPEFLTYFQNEAQLDKSGLPSDRFFAERPEGSVSTLKIQRTQQEDSAVYLCASSLDPAGLFSGANVLTFGAGSRLTVL.

In the case of this clonotype: An end of the junction differs from the germline gene, which may be a read error. The chain links TRBV28 to TRBJ2-7; 9 nucleotides match TRBD2. The length of the CDR3 is 12 residues. Germline lookup yields CDR1 MDHEN and CDR2 SYDVKM. CDR3 bases: TGTGCCAGCAGCCCGCGACTAGCGGAGAACACCTTC. Translation gives CASSPRLAENTF.

This clonotype was seen repeatedly, ten times or more. This rearrangement joins TRBV19 to TRBJ1-1; 7 positions match TRBD1. The CDR3 has 14 amino acids. Germline CDR1 and CDR2: LNHDA and SQIVND (reference sequence). V gave up 5 bases and J gave up 1 base; unmatched junction bases: 4. The CDR3 loop is CASSSDRANTEAFF. The DNA of the CDR3 is TGTGCCAGTAGTTCTGACAGGGCGAACACTGAAGCTTTCTTT.

The gene calls are TRBV4-3 and TRBJ2-6, with 9 bases fitting TRBD1. Per the germline V gene, CDR1 is LGHNA and CDR2 is YSLEER. V dropped 5 bases and J dropped 11; count of bases not matched to a gene: 4. The length of the CDR3 is 13 residues. As DNA, the CDR3 is TGCGCCAGCAGCTCCCGACAGGGGGACGTCCTGACTTTC. This codes for CASSSRQGDVLTF.

In the case of this clonotype: This may be a read error: a much more frequent sequence differs by one nucleotide. This likely comes from a read error, as the CDR3 has no conserved phenylalanine or tryptophan at its end. V gene TRBV6-1 combines with J gene TRBJ2-7; TRBD1 matches 10 bases. The trim removed 3 bases at V and 5 bases at J, leaving 4 bases unmatched. Germline loops: CDR1 MNHNS, CDR2 SASEGT. This CDR3 region has 14 residues. CDR3 in DNA: TGTGCCAGCAGTGACTGGACAGGGGGGAACGAGCAGTACCTC. Translating it yields CASSDWTGGNEQYL.

This clonotype was recorded many times. The rearrangement uses TRBV3-1 and TRBJ1-1, with D unresolved. This CDR3 spans 16 amino acids. V was shortened by 1 base and J by 5 bases, with 17 bases between the two germline ends. CDR1 is LGHDT, CDR2 YNNKEL, per germline (reference sequence). The CDR3 is CASSQVASMITTEAFF. CDR3 nucleotides: TGTGCCAGCAGCCAAGTAGCCTCGATGATTACTACTGAAGCTTTCTTT.